The 20 T cell receptor beta chains listed next were all sequenced from one sample in a study of CD8 T cells in ankylosing spondylitis. TCRdb redid the calling of the 5' RACE reads with MiXCR, one entry per CDR3 protein. Among about 160,000 distinct CDR3 sequences listed, approximately 9% were seen once. The sample comprised blood, either unsorted or a sorted T cell fraction (not recorded which). The origin of the receptors is a female donor with ankylosing spondylitis or in good health (not recorded which).

This clonotype occurred many times. The rearrangement joins TRBV27 to TRBJ1-1, with D tentatively TRBD1 (6 bases). The CDR3 has 11 residues. The germline gives CDR1 MNHEY, CDR2 SMNVEV (reference sequence). V lost 5 bases and J 8 bases, leaving 9 bases between the germline ends. The CDR3 nucleotides are TGTGCCAGCAGTACGGGGACAGAAGCTTTCTTT. It encodes CASSTGTEAFF.

The chain joins TRBV9 to TRBJ2-3; 11 bases are a match to TRBD2. The CDR3 loop spans 15 amino acids. J was trimmed by 3 bases and V by 3 bases; bases with no gene match: 3. Germline V gene sequence: CDR1 SGDLS, CDR2 YYNGEE. The chain's CDR3 is CASSEASGRTDTQYF. The CDR3 region has the DNA TGTGCCAGCAGCGAGGCTAGCGGGAGGACAGATACGCAGTATTTT.

This chain joins TRBV15 and TRBJ2-1; 10 nucleotides align to TRBD2. The CDR3 runs to 13 residues. The germline gives CDR1 LNHNV, CDR2 YYDKDF (reference sequence). V was clipped by 8 bases and J by 14 bases; unmatched bases: 12. The CDR3 loop is CATVSFPSGSKFF. CDR3 sequence (DNA): TGTGCCACCGTCTCGTTCCCTAGCGGGAGCAAGTTCTTC.

The rearrangement links TRBV20-1 to TRBJ2-5, with TRBD1 identical over 8 bases. CDR1 and CDR2 (germline): DFQATT, SNEGSKA (reference sequence). J lost 2 bases, V lost 5 bases, and 10 bases had no gene match. The CDR3 totals 15 residues. CDR3 residues: CSAATRDRRQETQYF. The CDR3 DNA reads TGCAGTGCTGCGACGCGGGACAGGCGACAAGAGACCCAGTACTTC.

The chain is built from TRBV11-2 and TRBJ2-1, with D hard to call. The V and J ends lost 5 bases and 6 bases respectively, with 11 bases between them. The CDR3 sequence is 13 residues long. Germline CDR1 is SGHAT and CDR2 is FQNNGV. CDR3 sequence reads: CASSRTLFNEQFF. As DNA, the CDR3 is TGTGCCAGCAGCCGAACCCTTTTCAATGAGCAGTTCTTC.

Only a few counts were recorded for this clonotype. The CDR3 loop is CASRLGGINEQFF. CDR3 bases: TGTGCCAGCAGACTCGGGGGAATCAATGAGCAGTTCTTC. The chain uses TRBV28 and TRBJ2-1, with D possibly TRBD2 on 6 matching bases. The CDR3 spans 13 residues. V was shortened by 6 bases and J by 6 bases, with 12 bases between the two germline ends. The germline gives CDR1 MDHEN, CDR2 SYDVKM.

In this sample, this clonotype turned up many times. The chain employs TRBV28 and TRBJ2-7, with TRBD2 identical over 14 bases. Germline CDR1 and CDR2: MDHEN and SYDVKM. There are 16 residues in the CDR3. V lost 0 bases and J lost 7; bases outside the gene matches: 5. The CDR3 spells CASSLWGTSGRLEQYF. In DNA, the CDR3 is TGTGCCAGCAGTTTATGGGGGACTAGCGGGAGACTTGAGCAGTACTTC.

This clonotype was observed a handful of times. This sequence joins TRBV27 and TRBJ2-7, with TRBD1 matching 8 bases. The CDR3 has 14 amino acids. J was trimmed by 3 bases and V by 6 bases; bases with no gene match: 7. The germline V gene has CDR1 MNHEY and CDR2 SMNVEV (reference sequence). CDR3 nucleotides: TGTGCCAGCAGCCTCAACGGACAGGGCTACGAGCAGTACTTC. It codes for CASSLNGQGYEQYF.

The rearrangement joins TRBV6-6 to TRBJ2-1; D remains unclear. From germline, CDR1 is MNHNY and CDR2 SVGAGI (reference sequence). V lost 2 bases to trimming and J lost 6 bases, with 5 bases between them. CDR3 length: 12 amino acids. The CDR3 region is CASSYGPNEQFF. As DNA, the CDR3 is TGTGCCAGCAGTTACGGGCCCAATGAGCAGTTCTTC.

This clonotype has just a few counts. V and J are TRBV27 and TRBJ2-3; D is perhaps TRBD2 (6 bases). The CDR3 is 15 residues long. Germline-derived CDR1 and CDR2 are MNHEY and SMNVEV (reference sequence). The V end was cut by 4 bases, the J end by 0 bases, with 11 bases between. The CDR3 loop is CASSWGSGSTDTQYF. DNA for the CDR3: TGTGCCAGCAGTTGGGGGAGCGGGAGCACAGATACGCAGTATTTT.

The genes are TRBV12-3 or TRBV12-4 and TRBJ2-3; 11 bases align to TRBD1. J gave up 4 bases and V 3 bases, and 6 bases lay outside the gene matches. CDR3 size: 16 residues. The CDR3: CASSFRTGGSADTQYF. The CDR3 DNA reads TGTGCCAGCAGTTTTAGGACAGGGGGCTCAGCAGATACGCAGTATTTT.

This clonotype was counted many times. The CDR3 reads CATRDRGLSGTQYF. The CDR3 DNA reads TGTGCCACCCGGGACAGGGGTCTTTCAGGGACGCAGTATTTT. The chain combines TRBV24-1 with TRBJ2-3; 10 nucleotides match TRBD1. From germline, CDR1 is KGHDR and CDR2 SFDVKD. V trimming: 9 bases; J trimming: 9 bases; junction bases outside the gene matches: 11. The CDR3 spans 14 residues.

In its sample, this clonotype was seen a few times. V gene TRBV5-6 combines with J gene TRBJ1-1; 8 bases map to TRBD1. The germline V gene has CDR1 SGHDT and CDR2 YYEEEE. This CDR3 has 15 residues. Trimming at V came to 2 bases and at J to 1 base, leaving 4 bases not matched to a gene. CDR3 bases: TGTGCCAGCAGCTTAGGACAGGGTGGGAACACTGAAGCTTTCTTT. It yields the protein CASSLGQGGNTEAFF.

This clonotype was counted between two and nine times. The rearrangement links TRBV11-2 to TRBJ2-7, with D perhaps TRBD2 (6 bases). The CDR3 length is 14 residues. CDR1 SGHAT and CDR2 FQNNGV come from the germline V gene. V was cut by 4 bases and J by 7 bases, with 17 bases left in between. The CDR3 loop is CASSSLSGWLEQYF. CDR3 nucleotide sequence: TGTGCCAGCAGCTCACTAAGCGGGTGGCTAGAGCAGTACTTC.

This clonotype was recorded at least ten times. The chain is built from TRBV7-9 and TRBJ1-2; TRBD1 aligns across 8 bases. After removal of 8 bases from V and 5 bases from J, the junction contained 10 bases not matched to a gene. The germline V gene has CDR1 SEHNR and CDR2 FQNEAQ (reference sequence). The CDR3 has 14 residues. The CDR3 DNA reads TGTGCCAGCCCAAAGAGCACAGGGGGATATGGCTACACCTTC. It encodes CASPKSTGGYGYTF.

The rearrangement joins TRBV6-2 or TRBV6-3 to TRBJ1-5; D not resolved. With 3 bases removed from V and 9 bases from J, the gap between germline ends came to 9 bases. CDR1 MNHEY and CDR2 SVGEGT come from the germline V gene. The CDR3 sequence is 12 residues long. The CDR3 reads CASSYGDWPQHF. The DNA of the CDR3 is TGTGCCAGCAGTTATGGCGATTGGCCCCAGCATTTT.

This clonotype was seen a few times. This chain connects TRBV7-9 to TRBJ1-1; TRBD1 matches at 7 bases. The CDR3 runs 13 residues. V lost 5 bases, J lost 4 bases, and 4 bases stayed unmatched. Germline CDR1 and CDR2: SEHNR and FQNEAQ (reference sequence). The CDR3 bases are TGTGCCAGCAGCAACAGGGGCCCCACTGAAGCTTTCTTT. It is translated as CASSNRGPTEAFF.

The chain employs TRBV7-6 and TRBJ2-3; D is uncertain. Germline V CDR1 and CDR2: SGHVS, FNYEAQ. The CDR3 covers 19 residues. V was pared by 1 base and J by 0 bases, with 20 bases between. CDR3 sequence: CASSLDSAVVQSSTDTQYF. For the CDR3, the DNA is TGTGCCAGCAGCTTAGATTCAGCCGTCGTGCAGTCTAGCACAGATACGCAGTATTTT. Drawing the rest from reference TRBV7-6 and TRBJ2-3, the complete variable domain is GAGVSQSPRYKVTKRGQDVALRCDPISGHVSLYWYRQALGQGPEFLTYFNYEAQQDKSGLPNDRFSAERPEGSISTLTIQRTEQRDSAMYRCASSLDSAVVQSSTDTQYFGPGTRLTVL.

The chain links TRBV6-2 or TRBV6-3 to TRBJ2-1; 8 nucleotides agree with TRBD2. The CDR3 consists of 16 residues. Germline lookup yields CDR1 MNHEY and CDR2 SVGEGT. With 6 bases clipped from V and 0 bases from J, the junction kept 7 bases outside the gene matches. This CDR3 is CASSLREGRSYNEQFF. CDR3 in DNA: TGTGCCAGCAGCCTACGGGAGGGCCGCTCCTACAATGAGCAGTTCTTC.

J is TRBJ2-1 and V is TRBV20-1, with a weak D call TRBD2 (6 bases). Germline loops: CDR1 DFQATT, CDR2 SNEGSKA (reference sequence). The V end lost 0 bases, the J end lost 5 bases, and 20 bases lay between the germline ends. CDR3 size: 17 residues. This CDR3 reads CSARDGQTGVRNNEQFF. In DNA, the CDR3 is TGCAGTGCTAGAGATGGGCAGACGGGAGTGAGGAACAATGAGCAGTTCTTC.